The 25 T cell receptor beta chains reported below all come from one sample, sequenced in a study of T cells in women clearing cervical HPV infection. TCRdb's copy holds only in-frame clones and misses some; the assay was immunoSEQ multiplex PCR. The sample data list 20,000 or so clones. Sequencing input: blood buffy coat. The receptors come from a woman between 18 and 70 years old with a cervical HPV16 infection that either progressed to CIN3+ or cleared (not recorded which).

Of note for this clone: The read terminates 3 residues ahead of where the CDR3 ends, so the germline J gene completes it. The J gene is TRBJ2-7, the V gene TRBV6-1; D uncertain. The V gene's germline CDR1 is MNHNS and CDR2 SASEGT. This CDR3 has 14 residues. The V gene lost 4 bases and the J gene lost 3 bases, with 13 bases spanning the gap. CDR3 loop: CASSVTVSFYEQYF. CDR3 DNA (partial): TGTGCCAGCAGTGTAACAGTCAGTTTCTACGAG.

Of note for this clone: Read coverage stops 3 residues before the CDR3 terminus; the germline J gene supplies the remainder. The chain combines TRBV20-1 with TRBJ2-1; TRBD2 matches at 7 bases. The CDR3 spans 15 residues. The J segment lost 2 bases and the V segment lost 5 bases, leaving 9 bases of the junction unmatched. The V gene's germline CDR1 is DFQATT and CDR2 SNEGSKA (reference sequence). The DNA read from the CDR3 is TGCAGTGCTCTCACGAGCGGGAATCCCTACAATGAG. This gives the protein CSALTSGNPYNE. The whole CDR3 sequence is CSALTSGNPYNEQFF.

On this clone itself: Read data end 3 residues before the CDR3 end; the end is taken from the germline J gene. The chain carries TRBV29-1 and TRBJ2-3; the D is unclear. Germline assignment: CDR1 SQVTM and CDR2 ANQGSEA. The length of the CDR3 is 14 residues. V lost 0 bases, J lost 1 base, and 8 bases lay in between. The CDR3 protein is CSVEDRRGTDTQYF. The DNA read from the CDR3 is TGCAGCGTTGAAGATCGACGGGGCACAGATACG.

Concerning this clone: The read stops 3 residues short of the end of the CDR3; the missing end is completed from the germline J gene. V gene TRBV12-3 or TRBV12-4 combines with J gene TRBJ2-1; D possibly corresponds to TRBD1 (5 bases). Trimming removed 7 bases at V and 0 bases at J, with 16 bases between. This CDR3 has 16 amino acids. The CDR3 here is CASNVLGHSSYNEQFF. CDR3 DNA, as far as it was read: TGTGCCAGCAACGTACTTGGACACAGCTCCTACAATGAG.

As regards this clone: The missing CDR3 end, 3 residues past where the read stops, is filled in from the germline J gene. The V gene is TRBV20-1, the J gene TRBJ1-1, with 8 bases lining up with TRBD1. Germline CDR1 DFQATT, CDR2 SNEGSKA (reference sequence). After removal of 1 base from V and 0 bases from J, the junction contained 10 bases not matched to a gene. This CDR3 is 17 amino acids long. The sequenced CDR3 bases are TGCAGTGCTAGAGGGGAACAGGGGGGCCCTATGAACACTGAA. Residues: CSARGEQGGPMNTE. The full CDR3 reads CSARGEQGGPMNTEAFF.

The chain's CDR3 is CASSPRQGTGGYNEQFF. The CDR3 DNA, read in part, is TGTGCCAGCTCACCGCGACAGGGAACAGGGGGTTACAATGAG. This sequence joins TRBV18 and TRBJ2-1; TRBD1 matches 8 bases. The read terminates 3 residues ahead of where the CDR3 ends, so the germline J gene completes it. Germline assignment: CDR1 KGHSH and CDR2 LQKENI. The CDR3 has 17 amino acids. Trimming cost V 3 bases and J 4 bases; bases outside gene matches: 11.

A note on this clone: Coverage ceases 3 residues before the CDR3 finishes, and the germline J gene fills in the end. The chain is built from TRBV7-9 and TRBJ2-7; 9 bases fit TRBD1. CDR1 and CDR2 (germline): SEHNR, FQNEAQ (reference sequence). V was pared by 7 bases and J by 6 bases, with 13 bases of the junction left unmatched. This CDR3 is 15 amino acids long. The DNA read from the CDR3 is TGTGCCAGCAAACCCCCGGGGACAGGGACCATCGAG. Protein sequence: CASKPPGTGTIE. The entire CDR3 protein reads CASKPPGTGTIEQYF.

Worth noting for this clone: The sequenced fragment ends 3 residues before the CDR3 boundary, so the rest is inferred from the germline J gene. V usage is TRBV20-1 and J usage is TRBJ1-4; tentative D call: TRBD1 (6 bases). The germline gives CDR1 DFQATT, CDR2 SNEGSKA (reference sequence). The germline V and J ends were trimmed by 1 base and 7 bases, with 10 bases remaining between them. The CDR3 totals 13 residues. The sequenced part of the CDR3 DNA is TGCAGTGCTAGAGGAAGGGGGACTGAAAAA. Encoded protein: CSARGRGTEK. The CDR3 in full is CSARGRGTEKLFF.

Notes on this clone: The read comes to an end 3 residues before the CDR3 does, leaving the germline J gene to fill in the end. The chain employs TRBV30 and TRBJ1-4; tentative D call: TRBD1 (5 bases). Germline V CDR1 and CDR2: GTSNPN, SVGIG (reference sequence). The CDR3 is made up of 12 amino acids. V lost 7 bases, J lost 8 bases, and 14 bases lay in between. The sequenced CDR3 bases are TGTGCCTTACAACAGGATGCCGAAAAA. Residues: CALQQDAEK. The entire CDR3 protein reads CALQQDAEKLFF.

As concerns this clone: The read ends 3 residues early relative to the CDR3; the germline J gene fills the gap. This sequence joins TRBV7-9 and TRBJ2-5, with 8 nucleotides matching TRBD1. Germline CDR1 SEHNR, CDR2 FQNEAQ (reference sequence). Unmatched junction bases numbered 7, after V lost 5 bases and J lost 5 bases. The length of the CDR3 is 14 residues. CDR3 bases read: TGTGCCAGCAGCGAGTTTACAGGGGGGGAGACC. It encodes CASSEFTGGET. The entire CDR3 sequence reads CASSEFTGGETQYF.

A note on this clone: With the read ending 3 residues before the CDR3 end, the germline J gene is used to fill in that end. The J gene is TRBJ1-2, the V gene TRBV2; D remains unclear. This CDR3 contains 14 residues. Germline V CDR1 and CDR2: SNHLY, FYNNEI. The chain's CDR3 is CASTYSNRRQGYTF. The CDR3 bases that were read are TGTGCCAGCACCTACTCAAACAGACGTCAGGGC. Together with reference TRBV2 and TRBJ1-2, the CDR3 gives the full variable domain: EPEVTQTPSHQVTQMGQEVILRCVPISNHLYFYWYRQILGQKVEFLVSFYNNEISEKSEIFDDQFSVERPDGSNFTLKIRSTKLEDSAMYFCASTYSNRRQGYTFGSGTRLTVV.

A word on this clone: Sequencing ends 3 residues short of the CDR3 end; the germline J gene provides the rest. The rearrangement uses TRBV5-1 and TRBJ2-3; 7 bases agree with TRBD1. In germline, CDR1 is SGHRS, CDR2 YFSETQ. The CDR3 runs to 16 residues. The J segment lost 2 bases and the V segment lost 5 bases, leaving 11 bases of the junction unmatched. CDR3 DNA, as far as it was read: TGCGCCAGCAGGCTCACCGTAACAGGGGCCACAGATACG. Translated: CASRLTVTGATDT. The whole CDR3 protein is CASRLTVTGATDTQYF.

Concerning this clone itself: From the germline J gene comes the end of the CDR3, since the read stops 3 residues before it. The rearrangement joins TRBV18 to TRBJ2-7; D might be TRBD2 (7 bases). This CDR3 is 14 amino acids long. The ends were cut back, 6 bases at V and 2 bases at J, with 14 bases in the middle. CDR1 is KGHSH and CDR2 is LQKENI in the germline V gene. CDR3 in amino acids: CASSPRGGTYEQYF. Partial CDR3 DNA: TGTGCCAGCTCCCCAAGGGGGGGAACCTACGAG.

On this clone: Read coverage stops 3 residues before the CDR3 terminus; the germline J gene supplies the remainder. This chain links TRBV28 with TRBJ1-4; D might be TRBD1 (6 bases). The CDR3 is 18 residues long. Trimming removed 4 bases at V and 0 bases at J, with 18 bases between. Germline loops: CDR1 MDHEN, CDR2 SYDVKM. The DNA read from the CDR3 is TGTGCCAGCAGTTCCGCACAGGGTCTTTACGCAACTAATGAAAAA. This encodes CASSSAQGLYATNEK. The CDR3 in full is CASSSAQGLYATNEKLFF.

About this clone: The CDR3 end lies 3 residues beyond the end of the read and is filled in from the germline J gene. This sequence joins TRBV18 and TRBJ1-5, with 7 positions matching TRBD1. Per the germline V gene, CDR1 is KGHSH and CDR2 is LQKENI. This CDR3 spans 14 amino acids. V trimming: 5 bases; J trimming: 6 bases; junction bases outside the gene matches: 7. The sequenced part of the CDR3 DNA is TGTGCCAGCTCAGCAACAGGGGAAGGTCAGCCC. This gives the protein CASSATGEGQP. The entire CDR3 protein is CASSATGEGQPQHF. The whole variable domain, filled in from reference TRBV18 and TRBJ1-5, reads NAGVMQNPRHLVRRRGQEARLRCSPMKGHSHVYWYRQLPEEGLKFMVYLQKENIIDESGMPKERFSAEFPKEGPSILRIQQVVRGDSAAYFCASSATGEGQPQHFGDGTRLSIL.

This clone ranks as medium-sized (0.01 to 0.1%) in terms of frequency. The covered CDR3 bases are TGTGCCAGCAGTGAATTTAGGGGGAATGAAAAA. It encodes CASSEFRGNEK. Given in full, the CDR3 is CASSEFRGNEKLFF. The V gene is TRBV2, the J gene TRBJ1-4; possible D gene TRBD1, 6 bases. The CDR3 end falls 3 residues outside the read, so it is completed with the germline J gene. Germline CDR1 is SNHLY and CDR2 is FYNNEI. This CDR3 has 14 residues. The V gene lost 2 bases and the J gene lost 5 bases, with 9 bases spanning the gap.

A word on this clone: The observed sequence ends 3 residues before the CDR3 terminus, with the missing tail filled in from the germline J gene. The chain is built from TRBV19 and TRBJ2-7; D might be TRBD2 (6 bases). Germline V gives CDR1 LNHDA, CDR2 SQIVND (reference sequence). This CDR3 is built from 16 residues. Trimming shortened V by 6 bases and J by 0 bases, and 18 bases separated the two germline ends. CDR3 region: CASSLGSRGNSYEQYF. The sequenced CDR3 bases are TGTGCCAGTAGCCTCGGGAGTAGGGGAAACTCCTACGAG.

As to this clone: The CDR3 goes on 3 residues after the read ends, and that part is filled in from the germline J gene. The V call is TRBV20-1, the J call TRBJ1-5, with 10 bases aligning to TRBD1. V shed 6 bases, J shed 7 bases, and the junction held 9 bases outside the gene matches. Per germline, CDR1 DFQATT and CDR2 SNEGSKA (reference sequence). CDR3 length: 14 residues. CDR3 sequence: CSANGQGVSQPQHF. CDR3 DNA, as far as it was read: TGCAGTGCCAACGGACAGGGGGTCAGCCAGCCC.

Note on this clone: The read ends 3 residues early relative to the CDR3; the germline J gene fills the gap. The rearrangement joins TRBV12-3 or TRBV12-4 to TRBJ1-2, with D maybe TRBD1 (5 bases). V was trimmed by 6 bases and J by 2 bases, leaving 16 bases between them. The CDR3 runs to 15 residues. The sequenced CDR3 bases are TGTGCCAGCAGCAACGAACCACAGGCGAACTATGGC. Translating it yields CASSNEPQANYG. The entire CDR3 is CASSNEPQANYGYTF.

In regard to this clone: Read coverage stops 3 residues before the CDR3 terminus; the germline J gene supplies the remainder. The chain couples TRBV19 to TRBJ1-1; 10 bases match TRBD1. The CDR3 has 14 amino acids. The junction had 5 bases not matched to a gene; V was cut back by 7 bases and J by 3 bases. Germline CDR1 reads LNHDA; CDR2 reads SQIVND (reference sequence). Here the CDR3 reads CASTPTGGYTEAFF. Incomplete CDR3 DNA: TGTGCCAGTACCCCGACAGGGGGCTACACTGAA. Full variable domain (rest looked up from reference TRBV19 and TRBJ1-1): DGGITQSPKYLFRKEGQNVTLSCEQNLNHDAMYWYRQDPGQGLRLIYYSQIVNDFQKGDIAEGYSVSREKKESFPLTVTSAQKNPTAFYLCASTPTGGYTEAFFGQGTRLTVV.

Concerning this clone: With the read ending 3 residues before the CDR3 end, the germline J gene is used to fill in that end. J is TRBJ2-2 and V is TRBV19, with a possible D match to TRBD1 (6 bases). CDR3 length equals 16 residues. V gave up 0 bases and J gave up 0 bases, with 8 bases separating them. The V gene's germline CDR1 is LNHDA and CDR2 SQIVND (reference sequence). The sequenced CDR3 bases are TGTGCCAGTAGTATAGAATCAGGGGCGAACACCGGGGAG. Its protein is CASSIESGANTGE. The whole CDR3 protein reads CASSIESGANTGELFF.

This clone is classed as medium-sized by frequency. One end of the junction is discordant with germline, which a read error may explain. The CDR3 goes on 3 residues after the read ends, and that part is filled in from the germline J gene. The chain combines TRBV18 with TRBJ2-3, with D uncertain. In germline, CDR1 is KGHSH, CDR2 LQKENI. This CDR3 contains 14 residues. CDR3 region: CASSPREHTDTQYF. CDR3 DNA, as far as it was read: TGTGCCAGCTCCCCACGTGAGCACACAGATACG. Looking up the rest from reference TRBV18 and TRBJ2-3 gives the full variable domain: NAGVMQNPRHLVRRRGQEARLRCSPMKGHSHVYWYRQLPEEGLKFMVYLQKENIIDESGMPKERFSAEFPKEGPSILRIQQVVRGDSAAYFCASSPREHTDTQYFGPGTRLTVL.

As to this clone: The CDR3 end lies 3 residues beyond the end of the read and is filled in from the germline J gene. The chain combines TRBV4-2 with TRBJ1-4, with a tentative D call TRBD1 (6 bases). The CDR3 runs to 15 residues. Looked up from germline, CDR1 is LGHNA and CDR2 is YNFKEQ. The CDR3 here is CASSQEASRGRGLFF. CDR3 DNA, as far as it was read: TGTGCCAGCAGCCAAGAGGCTTCCAGGGGACGTGGA.

Comment on this clone: The read is 3 residues too short to cover the CDR3 end, so that end is filled in from the germline J gene. J is TRBJ1-4 and V is TRBV15; 8 nucleotides match TRBD1. The CDR3 sequence is 16 residues long. Per germline, CDR1 LNHNV and CDR2 YYDKDF (reference sequence). V shed 1 base, J shed 3 bases, and the junction held 4 bases outside the gene matches. The part of the CDR3 DNA that was read is TGTGCCACCAGCAGAGGGGAGACAGGGGCTAATGAAAAA. It encodes CATSRGETGANEK. The full CDR3 protein is CATSRGETGANEKLFF.

Details on this clone: The read terminates 3 residues ahead of where the CDR3 ends, so the germline J gene completes it. The V call is TRBV19, the J call TRBJ2-1; possibly TRBD2 for D (6 bases). Deletions cut 5 bases from V and 5 bases from J, with 16 bases between. CDR1 and CDR2 from the germline V gene are LNHDA and SQIVND (reference sequence). The CDR3 contains 15 residues. This chain's CDR3 is CASSGTPGVDNEQFF. Incomplete CDR3 DNA: TGTGCCAGTAGTGGGACTCCCGGCGTTGACAATGAG. Full variable domain (missing parts from reference TRBV19 and TRBJ2-1): DGGITQSPKYLFRKEGQNVTLSCEQNLNHDAMYWYRQDPGQGLRLIYYSQIVNDFQKGDIAEGYSVSREKKESFPLTVTSAQKNPTAFYLCASSGTPGVDNEQFFGPGTRLTVL.